This TCR beta chain is drawn from a study of blood T cell repertoires in COVID-19. Study overall: Material from acute and convalescent COVID-19 was sourced from the United States, Italy and Spain. Sources were T cells, B-cell-depleted T cells, or PBMCs; the material itself was cDNA or gDNA.

From germline, CDR1 is KGHSH and CDR2 LQKENI. The CDR3 covers 15 residues. Trimming pared 3 bases from V and 3 bases from J, leaving 12 bases between. This clone was observed a handful of times. This sample includes further DNA sequences coding for the same CDR3. Only in-frame clones appear in the TCRdb table, and some are missing; sequencing was by immunoSEQ multiplex PCR. The table includes around 170,000 clones, around 72% detected once. The sequenced material came from peripheral blood. The chain links TRBV18 to TRBJ1-5; D possibly corresponds to TRBD1 (5 bases). The clonotype comes from a woman of 80 years or more with acute or convalescent COVID-19. CDR3 in amino acids: CASSPRQGDNQPQHF. CDR3 nucleotides: TGTGCCAGCTCACCGCGGCAGGGTGACAATCAGCCCCAGCATTTT.